The next 10 T cell receptor beta chains were all read from a single sample in a study of OX40 agonist ivuxolimab in advanced cancers. Measured with immunoSEQ multiplex PCR; TCRdb has only the in-frame clones, and not every one. The sample consists of about 69,000 clones, about nine tenths of them appearing once. The material was CD4+ or CD8+ T cells sorted from blood, obtained in a trial of the OX40 agonist ivuxolimab. Receptors were obtained from an adult with an advanced solid tumor such as melanoma, head and neck, liver or kidney cancer.

V gene TRBV19 combines with J gene TRBJ2-6; 11 nucleotides line up with TRBD1. Germline values: CDR1 LNHDA, CDR2 SQIVND (reference sequence). The trim removed 5 bases at V and 2 bases at J, leaving 11 bases unmatched. The CDR3 extends over 19 amino acids. Here the CDR3 reads CASSAHPGQGGPGANVLTF. CDR3 DNA: TGTGCCAGTAGTGCACACCCGGGACAGGGGGGCCCTGGGGCCAACGTCCTGACTTTC. Complete variable domain (other parts from reference TRBV19 and TRBJ2-6): DGGITQSPKYLFRKEGQNVTLSCEQNLNHDAMYWYRQDPGQGLRLIYYSQIVNDFQKGDIAEGYSVSREKKESFPLTVTSAQKNPTAFYLCASSAHPGQGGPGANVLTFGAGSRLTVL.

The chain recombines TRBV5-5 with TRBJ2-7; 9 positions agree with TRBD1. This CDR3 comprises 15 residues. V was clipped by 4 bases and J by 1 base; unmatched bases: 6. CDR1 is SGHKS and CDR2 is YYEKEE in the germline V gene (reference sequence). The CDR3 here is CASSGRDRASYEQYF. The CDR3 DNA follows: TGTGCCAGCAGCGGGAGGGACAGGGCATCCTACGAGCAGTACTTC.

The rearrangement links TRBV27 to TRBJ2-7; D assignment may be TRBD1 or TRBD2 (5 bases each). The CDR3 contains 13 residues. CDR1 and CDR2 from the germline V gene are MNHEY and SMNVEV (reference sequence). V gave up 6 bases and J gave up 3 bases, with 12 bases separating them. CDR3 sequence reads: CASRPGTDYEQYF. The CDR3 region has the DNA TGTGCCAGCAGACCCGGGACGGACTACGAGCAGTACTTC.

V gene TRBV6-4 combines with J gene TRBJ1-2; no definite D call. The CDR3 is made up of 12 amino acids. Trimming took 0 bases from V and 8 from J, leaving 7 bases between them. Germline V gene lookup returns CDR1 MRHNA and CDR2 SNTAGT. The CDR3 here is CASSDSGEGYTF. In DNA, the CDR3 is TGTGCCAGCAGTGACTCCGGGGAGGGCTACACCTTC.

The chain has TRBV7-9 and TRBJ1-5; D ambiguous. CDR1 is SEHNR, CDR2 FQNEAQ, per germline (reference sequence). The CDR3 has 12 amino acids. Trimming pared 6 bases from V and 3 bases from J, leaving 6 bases between. CDR3 sequence (DNA): TGTGCCAGCAGGGGTGACAATCAGCCCCAGCATTTT. Its protein is CASRGDNQPQHF.

The chain is built from TRBV19 and TRBJ2-1, with 10 bases aligning to TRBD2. The ends lost 3 bases at V and 2 bases at J; junction bases unmatched: 7. Germline V gives CDR1 LNHDA, CDR2 SQIVND (reference sequence). This CDR3 is 17 amino acids long. Here the CDR3 DNA reads TGTGCCAGTAGTATCGATAGCGGGAGGTGGACCTACAATGAGCAGTTCTTC. Translated: CASSIDSGRWTYNEQFF.

The chain carries TRBV30 and TRBJ2-5; D gene ambiguous. CDR3 size: 14 residues. The V gene lost 2 bases and the J gene lost 2 bases, with 12 bases spanning the gap. Germline loops: CDR1 GTSNPN, CDR2 SVGIG (reference sequence). The CDR3 nucleotides read TGTGCCTGGAGTAGGGTAGCCAGGCAAGAGACCCAGTACTTC. Its protein product is CAWSRVARQETQYF.

The chain couples TRBV7-8 to TRBJ2-7; D might be TRBD2 (5 bases). The CDR3 loop spans 13 amino acids. The germline gives CDR1 SGHVS, CDR2 FQNEAQ. V lost 5 bases and J lost 6, with 14 bases in between. The CDR3 sequence is CASSPVGVLEQYF. Written as DNA, the CDR3 is TGTGCCAGCAGCCCAGTCGGGGTTCTCGAGCAGTACTTC.

V usage is TRBV7-9 and J usage is TRBJ2-7; D might be TRBD1 or TRBD2, each matching 5 bases. The V gene lost 3 bases and the J gene lost 5 bases, with 11 bases spanning the gap. The CDR3 consists of 13 residues. The germline CDR1 and CDR2 sequences are SEHNR and FQNEAQ (reference sequence). CDR3 bases: TGTGCCAGCAGCTTGCCGGGACGGGACGAGCAGTACTTC. Protein sequence: CASSLPGRDEQYF.

This clone was seen a single time. The rearrangement links TRBV28 to TRBJ2-5, with D possibly TRBD1 on 5 matching bases. The V and J ends lost 4 bases and 0 bases respectively, with 24 bases between them. The CDR3 is 19 amino acids. Germline loops: CDR1 MDHEN, CDR2 SYDVKM. CDR3 nucleotide sequence: TGTGCCAGCAGTTCCCAAATGCTCCTAGGGGCCCTATACCAAGAGACCCAGTACTTC. Translated: CASSSQMLLGALYQETQYF. Full variable domain (missing parts from reference TRBV28 and TRBJ2-5): DVKVTQSSRYLVKRTGEKVFLECVQDMDHENMFWYRQDPGLGLRLIYFSYDVKMKEKGDIPEGYSVSREKKERFSLILESASTNQTSMYLCASSSQMLLGALYQETQYFGPGTRLLVL.